The entry that follows covers one T cell receptor beta chain sequence. Its antigen remains unidentified. A sample-barcoded 5' primer and a J-beta primer mix were used in a second PCR of roughly 6 to 11 cycles. MiXCR, applied by TCRdb to the 5' RACE reads, yields one record per CDR3 protein. The table has about 1.8 million distinct CDR3 sequences, about 50% seen once; the top ten hold approximately 2.1%. The sample is drawn from a study of blood T cells in healthy people across ages. Study details: The capture of about one barcoded beta molecule per two T cells was achieved by template switching.

This CDR3 is built from 19 residues. The junction had 11 bases not matched to a gene; V was cut back by 0 bases and J by 3 bases. Germline CDR1 and CDR2: SGHTA and FQGNSA. Study results and caveats: Unsorted PBMCs ruled out conclusive naive versus antigen-experienced comparison. A strong correlation between TCR beta diversity and naive T cell percentage was seen.

The V gene is TRBV7-2, the J gene TRBJ1-1, with TRBD1 matching over 12 bases. The TCR comes from a woman aged 40 to 49 in good health. Sequencing was carried out using blood. CDR3 in DNA: TGTGCCAGCAGCTTAGCGCCAAGGGGGACAGGGGGCTCATACACTGAAGCTTTCTTT. The encoded protein is CASSLAPRGTGGSYTEAFF.